This T cell receptor beta chain was sequenced during a study of blood T cell repertoires in COVID-19 (dated by TCRdb to between 2020 and 2021). A note on the overall study: Collaborator samples came from the United States, Italy and Spain and covered acute and convalescent phases of COVID-19. The prospective study material was composed of cDNA or gDNA derived from T cells, B-cell-depleted T cells, or PBMCs. Subjects who had been exposed to COVID-19, were actively infected with it, or had recovered from it provided the deeply sampled blood TCRbeta repertoires that made up the dataset. The repertoires were released in a freely available public database meant as a resource for research on the immune response to SARS-CoV-2. The samples were drawn from the first 160 participants of the ongoing ImmuneRACE study and from 950 to 1,500 subjects provided by 6 global collaborators. The sample metadata nearly always contained a de-identified subject ID, COVID-19 status, age in years and sex. HLA class I and class II types, where available, came from metadata supplied by the sample provider rather than from assay-based typing. On the study overall, not on this receptor specifically: How much clinical and demographic metadata was included differed by source and by participant, and the metadata was provided uncurated.

A note on this clone: The clone's antigen remains unknown. Per-nucleotide qualities are absent, and no much larger clonotype sits a single base away.

At one collaborating source in Seattle, patients were enrolled during active infection and were followed longitudinally through the course of disease. Collaborating institutions collected whole blood in K2EDTA tubes following their own protocols. For TCRbeta analysis, collaborators shipped samples in one of three forms: frozen whole blood, isolated PBMCs, or DNA extracted from either of those sample types. The immunoSEQ Assay, a bias-controlled multiplex PCR, was used to amplify TCRbeta CDR3 regions from genomic DNA. On the study's bioinformatics: Within the assay, amplification of reference gene primers was used to estimate how many nucleated cells each sample contained. To quantify the absolute abundance of each unique TCRbeta CDR3 rearrangement, sequence reads were collapsed and filtered. Productive Simpson clonality was computed per sample as the square root of Simpson's diversity index over productive rearrangements. TCRdb stores this immuneACCESS table with in-frame sequences only. Part of the clones is absent; in the studies checked, under half of the shortfall reflects unresolved V genes, and no reason is known for the rest. The V and J calls and clone size are taken from that table; D and trimming were inferred from the DNA. The sample contains approximately 300,000 clones, roughly 84% of them found a single time. 15% to 18% of the sample is in the top ten clones.

CDR1 and CDR2, per the germline V gene (reference sequence), are DFQATT and SNEGSKA. V and J lose 3 bases and 4 bases, and a span of 16 bases separates them. Spanning cysteine to phenylalanine, the CDR3 consists of 15 amino acids. CDR3 DNA is the only sequence kept; it has 45 bases, read in frame from the first base. Sequenced: peripheral blood. The TCR comes from a person between 70 and 80 years old with COVID-19, enrolled during active disease. The chain joins TRBV20-1 to TRBJ1-5, with no confidently assigned D gene. The CDR3 protein is CSASETPTNNQPQHF. The nucleotides read TGCAGTGCTAGTGAGACTCCGACGAATAATCAGCCCCAGCATTTT.